Following are 7 T cell receptor beta chains from one sample sequenced in a study of blood T cell repertoires in COVID-19. TCRdb's table, derived via immunoSEQ multiplex PCR, lists solely in-frame clones and lacks some. In the table there are fewer than 80,000 clones, almost 90% of which are singletons. The material sequenced was peripheral blood. The receptors originated from a woman in her fifties or sixties with active or convalescent COVID-19.

V usage is TRBV5-6 and J usage is TRBJ2-7; the D gene is possibly TRBD1 (6 bases). The CDR3 spans 15 residues. The germline V gene has CDR1 SGHDT and CDR2 YYEEEE. V lost 3 bases and J 1 base, leaving 14 bases between the germline ends. CDR3 bases: TGTGCCAGCAGCTGGTCCTGGGGGCGATCCTACGAGCAGTACTTC. Protein sequence: CASSWSWGRSYEQYF.

The rearrangement uses TRBV30 and TRBJ1-2, with D possibly TRBD1 on 5 matching bases. This CDR3 has 13 residues. The germline V gene encodes CDR1 GTSNPN and CDR2 SVGIG (reference sequence). V lost 2 bases and J lost 1, with 8 bases in between. CDR3 sequence: CAWSTQGNYGYTF. The CDR3 coding sequence is TGTGCCTGGAGTACCCAGGGTAACTATGGCTACACCTTC.

Only one count was recorded for this clone. The chain joins TRBV18 to TRBJ1-2; TRBD1 aligns across 9 bases. Trimming took 2 bases from V and 4 from J; bases not matched to a gene: 5. Germline V lookup: CDR1 KGHSH, CDR2 LQKENI. This CDR3 has 15 amino acids. CDR3 loop: CASSPTGQGFYGYTF. As DNA, the CDR3 is TGTGCCAGCTCACCAACGGGACAGGGATTCTATGGCTACACCTTC.

J is TRBJ2-3 and V is TRBV7-9; 7 bases line up with TRBD2. The germline gives CDR1 SEHNR, CDR2 FQNEAQ (reference sequence). This CDR3 comprises 15 residues. V lost 3 bases to trimming and J lost 6 bases; unmatched junction nucleotides: 9. DNA for the CDR3: TGTGCCAGCAGCTTTGGAGGGAGGGCCTCGGATACGCAGTATTTT. Protein product: CASSFGGRASDTQYF.

The V and J genes are TRBV18 and TRBJ1-3; the D is unclear. The CDR3 covers 16 residues. The V end was cut by 4 bases, the J end by 0 bases, with 13 bases between. In germline, CDR1 is KGHSH, CDR2 LQKENI. CDR3 sequence: CASSLLFSNSGNTIYF. The CDR3 region has the DNA TGTGCCAGCTCACTACTCTTTTCGAACTCTGGAAACACCATATATTTT. Supplemented by reference TRBV18 and TRBJ1-3, the full variable domain reads NAGVMQNPRHLVRRRGQEARLRCSPMKGHSHVYWYRQLPEEGLKFMVYLQKENIIDESGMPKERFSAEFPKEGPSILRIQQVVRGDSAAYFCASSLLFSNSGNTIYFGEGSWLTVV.

This chain connects TRBV9 to TRBJ2-4; the D is unclear. The germline V gene encodes CDR1 SGDLS and CDR2 YYNGEE. V gave up 0 bases and J gave up 1 base, with 11 bases separating them. The CDR3 runs 16 residues. This chain's CDR3 is CASSVGPEMAKNIQYF. The DNA for the CDR3 is TGTGCCAGCAGCGTAGGGCCGGAGATGGCCAAAAACATTCAGTACTTC.

The genes are TRBV19 and TRBJ1-5; no definite D call. The CDR3 has 14 residues. The V end lost 0 bases, the J end lost 5 bases, and 8 bases lay between the germline ends. In germline, CDR1 is LNHDA, CDR2 SQIVND (reference sequence). This CDR3 is CASSIDPTDQPQHF. The CDR3 DNA reads as TGTGCCAGTAGTATAGATCCTACAGATCAGCCCCAGCATTTT.